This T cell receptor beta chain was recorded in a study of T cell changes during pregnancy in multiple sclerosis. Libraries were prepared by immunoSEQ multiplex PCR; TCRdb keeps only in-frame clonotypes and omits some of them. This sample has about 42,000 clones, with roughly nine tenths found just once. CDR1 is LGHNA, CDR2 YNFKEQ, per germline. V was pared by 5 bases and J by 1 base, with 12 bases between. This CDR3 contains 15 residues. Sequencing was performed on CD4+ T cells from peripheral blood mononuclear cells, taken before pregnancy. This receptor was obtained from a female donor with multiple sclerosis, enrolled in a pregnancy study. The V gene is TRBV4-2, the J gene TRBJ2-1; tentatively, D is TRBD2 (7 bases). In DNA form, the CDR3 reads TGTGCCAGCAGCTTAGGGGGGGGGTCCTACAATGAGCAGTTCTTC. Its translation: CASSLGGGSYNEQFF.